This T cell receptor beta chain was captured by sequencing in a study of cytomegalovirus exposure and HLA in healthy donors. Produced via immunoSEQ multiplex PCR; TCRdb's table is partial and in-frame only. The sample has about 140,000 clones, 88% seen once. The CDR3 has 13 residues. V was trimmed by 2 bases and J by 0 bases, leaving 4 bases between them. Germline lookup yields CDR1 WNHNN and CDR2 SYGVQD (reference sequence). The receptor was isolated from a woman between 18 and 29 years old in good health and CMV-seropositive. The chain is built from TRBV10-1 and TRBJ1-2, with no clear D. What was sequenced was PBMCs. CDR3 nucleotides: TGCGCCAGCAGTGAGACATCTAACTATGGCTACACCTTC. Amino acid sequence: CASSETSNYGYTF.